One and the same sample provided the 4 T cell receptor beta chains below, sequenced in a study of cytomegalovirus exposure and HLA in healthy donors. The PCR ran on 60 Vbeta and 13 Jbeta primers. TCRdb's copy holds only in-frame clones and misses some; the assay was immunoSEQ multiplex PCR. This table holds about 82,000 clones, around 9.1% found once. Specimen: PBMCs. These receptors came from a man aged 55-75 years in good health and CMV-seropositive.

This clone has only a few counts. The V call is TRBV28, the J call TRBJ2-5, with 7 positions matching TRBD1. TRBJ2-7 matches the DNA end more closely, so the J call is doubtful. The germline CDR1 and CDR2 sequences are MDHEN and SYDVKM. CDR3 length equals 13 residues. CDR3 protein: CASSGGQRYEQYF. The CDR3 DNA reads as TGTGCCAGCAGTGGGGGACAGCGTTACGAGCAGTACTTC.

The chain is built from TRBV19 and TRBJ1-5, with 7 bases lining up with TRBD1. Germline values: CDR1 LNHDA, CDR2 SQIVND (reference sequence). The CDR3 is 15 residues long. J gave up 4 bases and V 3 bases, and 6 bases lay outside the gene matches. The CDR3 loop is CASSIFGQANQPQHF. CDR3 in DNA: TGTGCCAGTAGTATTTTCGGACAGGCGAATCAGCCCCAGCATTTT. Filled out from reference TRBV19 and TRBJ1-5, the complete variable domain reads DGGITQSPKYLFRKEGQNVTLSCEQNLNHDAMYWYRQDPGQGLRLIYYSQIVNDFQKGDIAEGYSVSREKKESFPLTVTSAQKNPTAFYLCASSIFGQANQPQHFGDGTRLSIL.

The rearrangement uses TRBV7-2 and TRBJ2-7, with TRBD1 identical over 8 bases. J was trimmed by 4 bases and V by 5 bases; bases with no gene match: 4. Germline CDR1 and CDR2: SGHTA and FQGNSA. The CDR3 length is 13 residues. CDR3 sequence reads: CASSQDRVYEQYF. The CDR3 DNA reads TGTGCCAGCAGCCAGGACAGGGTATACGAGCAGTACTTC.

This clone was picked up a small number of times. V usage is TRBV29-1 and J usage is TRBJ2-7, with TRBD2 matching 7 bases. The V gene's germline CDR1 is SQVTM and CDR2 ANQGSEA. Trimming cost V 2 bases and J 6 bases; bases outside gene matches: 4. CDR3 length equals 12 residues. CDR3 sequence: CSVEREGFEQYF. DNA for the CDR3: TGCAGCGTTGAAAGGGAGGGGTTCGAGCAGTACTTC.